These T cell receptor beta chains were read from a single sample in a study of neoadjuvant anti-PD-1 for oral cavity cancer. TCRdb's table, derived via immunoSEQ multiplex PCR, lists solely in-frame clones and lacks some. The repertoire holds approximately 7,600 clones, with roughly 50% as singletons. The material sequenced was tumor tissue, taken before nivolumab (anti-PD-1) treatment. All receptors derive from a person aged 40 to 85 with oral cavity squamous cell carcinoma. The CDR3 runs from the conserved cysteine through the conserved F or W. Each record gives: CDR3 length, clone size, D gene, J gene, V gene, CDR3 DNA, CDR3 protein. The D gene is left open where the match is weak. Rows may omit the clone size; those that give it use once, few, many or a size class.

18 . TRBD1 TRBJ1-4 TRBV5-1 TGCGCCAGCAGGTCGGTAGGGACAGGCTTTGCAACTAATGAAAAACTGTTTTTT CASRSVGTGFATNEKLFF
14 . . TRBJ2-5 TRBV11-2 TGTGCCAGCAGCCCGCCCCCGGGGACGGAGACCCAGTACTTC CASSPPPGTETQYF
14 . TRBD1 TRBJ2-1 TRBV7-9 TGTGCCAGCAGACAGGGACAGGGATACAATGAGCAGTTCTTC CASRQGQGYNEQFF
17 . TRBD2 TRBJ2-2 TRBV19 TGTGCCAGTGGGGGACTAGCGGGAGGTTCGAACACCGGGGAGCTGTTTTTT CASGGLAGGSNTGELFF
12 . . TRBJ2-7 TRBV28 TGTGCCAGCATTGGGAACTCCTACGAGCAGTACTTC CASIGNSYEQYF
16 . . TRBJ2-5 TRBV14 TGTGCCAGCAGCCCCCTTGGGGCAGGGGTAAAAGAGACCCAGTACTTC CASSPLGAGVKETQYF
14 . . TRBJ2-7 TRBV2 TGTGCCAGCAGAACTCGGGGGACATCCTACGAGCAGTACTTC CASRTRGTSYEQYF
15 . . TRBJ2-5 TRBV18 TGTGCCAGCTCACCAGATGAGGGGGTACAAGAGACCCAGTACTTC CASSPDEGVQETQYF
16 . . TRBJ1-5 TRBV28 TGTGCCAGCAGCCCCGGGTTGTCTGGGGAGGCTCAGCCCCAGCATTTT CASSPGLSGEAQPQHF
11 . . TRBJ1-1 TRBV5-8 TGTGCCAGCAGCTGGGTAGCTGAAGCTTTCTTT CASSWVAEAFF
15 . TRBD2 TRBJ2-5 TRBV7-8 TGTGCCAGCAGCTTACTTCAGGGAGGGCAAGAGACCCAGTACTTC CASSLLQGGQETQYF
12 . . TRBJ2-7 TRBV5-6 TGTGCCAGCAGCGGAAGAAGTGACGAGCAGTACTTC CASSGRSDEQYF
12 few . TRBJ2-3 TRBV7-2 TGTGCCAGCAGCTTAGATTGGGCTACGCAGTATTTT CASSLDWATQYF
15 . TRBD1 TRBJ2-7 TRBV5-1 TGCGCCAGCAGCGCCCAGACAGGGCTCTCCTACGAGCAGTACTTC CASSAQTGLSYEQYF
14 few TRBD1 TRBJ1-4 TRBV6-5 TGTGCCAGCAGTTACGGACAGGGAACTGAAAAACTGTTTTTT CASSYGQGTEKLFF
13 few . TRBJ2-7 TRBV7-9 TGTGCCAGCAGCTCCCTCGAGCGGGACGAGCAGTACTTC CASSSLERDEQYF
14 . . TRBJ2-7 TRBV10-3 TGTGCCATCAGTGAGTCGACTCGCTCGGACGAGCAGTACTTC CAISESTRSDEQYF
15 . TRBD1 TRBJ2-7 TRBV14 TGTGCCAGCAGTTTCCGACAGGGGGCTTCGGGCGAGCAGTACTTC CASSFRQGASGEQYF
13 . . TRBJ1-1 TRBV7-6 TGTGCCAGCAGCTTAGATGAGGTCACTGAAGCTTTCTTT CASSLDEVTEAFF
13 few . TRBJ2-7 TRBV14 TGTGCCAGCAGCTTCCTGGAGGGAGACGAGCAGTACTTC CASSFLEGDEQYF
13 . . TRBJ1-2 TRBV30 TGTGCCTGGAGTGTACAGACCGCCAATGGCTACACCTTC CAWSVQTANGYTF
13 . . TRBJ2-6 TRBV19 TGTGCCAGTGAGACCTCTGGGGCCAACGTCCTGACTTTC CASETSGANVLTF
13 few . TRBJ1-2 TRBV5-1 TGCGCCAGCAGCGGGACCGGCAGCTATGGCTACACCTTC CASSGTGSYGYTF
15 . . TRBJ2-2 TRBV6-4 TGTGCCAGCAGTGACGGGCCAGAACACACCGGGGAGCTGTTTTTT CASSDGPEHTGELFF
15 . TRBD2 TRBJ2-1 TRBV5-1 TGCGCCAGCAGCACTCGGAGCGGGAGCAACAATGAGCAGTTCTTC CASSTRSGSNNEQFF
13 medium-sized . TRBJ2-3 TRBV28 TGTGCCAGCAGCTTAGGGGGACACTTAAGCCCGTATTTT CASSLGGHLSPYF
14 large . TRBJ2-5 TRBV25-1 TGTGCCAGCAGTGAACGTGGACACCAAGAGACCCAGTACTTC CASSERGHQETQYF
13 medium-sized . TRBJ1-1 TRBV10-1 TGCGCCAGCAGTACACAGGGAGACACTGAAGCTTTCTTT CASSTQGDTEAFF